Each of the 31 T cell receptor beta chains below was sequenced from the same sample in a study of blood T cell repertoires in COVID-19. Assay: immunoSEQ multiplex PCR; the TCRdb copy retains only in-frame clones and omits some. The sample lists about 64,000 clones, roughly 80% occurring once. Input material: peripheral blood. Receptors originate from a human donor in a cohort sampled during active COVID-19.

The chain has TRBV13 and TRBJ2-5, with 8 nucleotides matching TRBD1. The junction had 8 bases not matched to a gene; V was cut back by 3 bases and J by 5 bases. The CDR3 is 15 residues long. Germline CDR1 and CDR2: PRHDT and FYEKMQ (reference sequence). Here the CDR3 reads CASSLDRALGETQYF. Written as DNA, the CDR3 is TGTGCCAGCAGCTTGGACAGGGCTTTGGGGGAGACCCAGTACTTC.

CDR3 sequence (DNA): TGTGCCAGCAGCCGGGACAGCAAGACCCAGTACTTC. It specifies CASSRDSKTQYF. This rearrangement joins TRBV6-5 to TRBJ2-5; 7 bases map to TRBD1. J lost 6 bases, V lost 6 bases, and 4 bases had no gene match. Germline CDR1 is MNHEY and CDR2 is SVGAGI. This CDR3 is 12 amino acids long.

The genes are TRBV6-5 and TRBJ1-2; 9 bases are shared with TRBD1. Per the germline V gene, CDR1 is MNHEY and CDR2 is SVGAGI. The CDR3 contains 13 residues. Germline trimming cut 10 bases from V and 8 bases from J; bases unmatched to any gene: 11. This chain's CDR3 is CATRTGTGNGYTF. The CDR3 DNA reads TGTGCCACCCGCACCGGGACAGGGAACGGCTACACCTTC.

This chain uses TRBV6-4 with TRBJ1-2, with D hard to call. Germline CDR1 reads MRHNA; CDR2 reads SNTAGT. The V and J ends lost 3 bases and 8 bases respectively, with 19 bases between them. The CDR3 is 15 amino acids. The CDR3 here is CASSDWPGSPGGYTF. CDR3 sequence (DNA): TGTGCCAGCAGTGATTGGCCGGGCTCACCGGGGGGCTACACCTTC.

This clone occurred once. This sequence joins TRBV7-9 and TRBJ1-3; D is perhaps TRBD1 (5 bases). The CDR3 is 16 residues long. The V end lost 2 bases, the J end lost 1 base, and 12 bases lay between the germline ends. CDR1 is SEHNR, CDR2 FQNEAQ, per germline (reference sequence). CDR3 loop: CASSLREAGSGNTIYF. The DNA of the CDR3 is TGTGCCAGCAGCTTAAGAGAGGCAGGGTCTGGAAACACCATATATTTT.

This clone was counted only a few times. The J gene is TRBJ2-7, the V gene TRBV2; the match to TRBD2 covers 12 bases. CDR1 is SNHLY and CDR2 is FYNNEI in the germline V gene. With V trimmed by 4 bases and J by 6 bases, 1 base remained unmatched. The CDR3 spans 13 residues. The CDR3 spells CASSGTSGAEQYV. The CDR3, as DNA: TGTGCCAGCAGTGGGACTAGCGGGGCCGAGCAGTACGTC.

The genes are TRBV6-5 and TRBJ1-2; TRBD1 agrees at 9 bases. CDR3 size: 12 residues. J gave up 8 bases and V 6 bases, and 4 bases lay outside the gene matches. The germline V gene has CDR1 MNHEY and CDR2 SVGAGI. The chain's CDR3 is CASRTGGAGYTF. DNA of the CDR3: TGTGCCAGCAGAACAGGGGGCGCCGGCTACACCTTC.

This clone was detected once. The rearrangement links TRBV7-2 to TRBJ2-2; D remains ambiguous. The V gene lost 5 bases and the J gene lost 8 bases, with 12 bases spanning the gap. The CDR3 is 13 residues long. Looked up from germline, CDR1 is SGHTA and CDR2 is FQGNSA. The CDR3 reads CASSLSARGELFF. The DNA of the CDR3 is TGTGCCAGCAGCCTCTCAGCTAGAGGGGAGCTGTTTTTT.

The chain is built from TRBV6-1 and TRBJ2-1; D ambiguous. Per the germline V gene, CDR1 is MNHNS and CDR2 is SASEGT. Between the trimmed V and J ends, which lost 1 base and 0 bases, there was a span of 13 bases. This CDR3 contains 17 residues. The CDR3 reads CASSEGRAFSSYNEQFF. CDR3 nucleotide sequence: TGTGCCAGCAGTGAAGGTCGTGCGTTTAGCTCCTACAATGAGCAGTTCTTC.

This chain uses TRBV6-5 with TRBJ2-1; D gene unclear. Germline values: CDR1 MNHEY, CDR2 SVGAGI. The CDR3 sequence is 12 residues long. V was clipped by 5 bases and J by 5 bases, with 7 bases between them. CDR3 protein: CASSIIHNEQFF. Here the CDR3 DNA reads TGTGCCAGCAGTATAATCCACAATGAGCAGTTCTTC.

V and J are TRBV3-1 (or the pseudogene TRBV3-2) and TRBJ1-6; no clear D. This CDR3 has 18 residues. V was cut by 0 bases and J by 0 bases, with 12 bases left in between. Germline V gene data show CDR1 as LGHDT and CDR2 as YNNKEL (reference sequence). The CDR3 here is CASSQEGGYRSYNSPLHF. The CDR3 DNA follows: TGTGCCAGCAGCCAAGAAGGCGGGTATCGCTCCTATAATTCACCCCTCCACTTT.

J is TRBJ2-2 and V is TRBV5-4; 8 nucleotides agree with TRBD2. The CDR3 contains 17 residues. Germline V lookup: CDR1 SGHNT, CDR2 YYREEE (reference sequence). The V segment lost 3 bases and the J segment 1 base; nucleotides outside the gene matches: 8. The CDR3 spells CASSSGGSGGNTGELFF. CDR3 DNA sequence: TGTGCCAGCAGCTCCGGAGGGAGCGGGGGGAACACCGGGGAGCTGTTTTTT.

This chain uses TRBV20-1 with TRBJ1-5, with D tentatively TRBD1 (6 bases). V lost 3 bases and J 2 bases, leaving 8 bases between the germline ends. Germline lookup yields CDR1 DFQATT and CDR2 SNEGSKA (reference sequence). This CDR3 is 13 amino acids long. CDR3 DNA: TGCAGTGCTAGTCCAGGGGGCAATCAGCCCCAGCATTTT. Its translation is CSASPGGNQPQHF.

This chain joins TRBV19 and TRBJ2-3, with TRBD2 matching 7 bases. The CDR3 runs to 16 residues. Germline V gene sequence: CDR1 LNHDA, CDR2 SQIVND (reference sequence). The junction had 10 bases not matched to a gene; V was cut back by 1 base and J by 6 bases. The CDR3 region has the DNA TGTGCCAGTAGTATAGTCAAGCGGGGAAATCTGGATACGCAGTATTTT. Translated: CASSIVKRGNLDTQYF.

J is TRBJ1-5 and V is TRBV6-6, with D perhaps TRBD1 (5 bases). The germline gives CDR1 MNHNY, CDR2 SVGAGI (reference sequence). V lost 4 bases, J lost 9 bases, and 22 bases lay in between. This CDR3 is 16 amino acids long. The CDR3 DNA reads TGTGCCAGCAGTTCCCTGGGGGGGACGGGCGCTGGGCCCCAGCATTTT. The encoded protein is CASSSLGGTGAGPQHF.

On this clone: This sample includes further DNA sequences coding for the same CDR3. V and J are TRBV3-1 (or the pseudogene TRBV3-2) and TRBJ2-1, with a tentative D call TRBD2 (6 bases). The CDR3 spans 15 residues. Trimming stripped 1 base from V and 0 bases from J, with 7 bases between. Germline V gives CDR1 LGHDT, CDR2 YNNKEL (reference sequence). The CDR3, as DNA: TGTGCCAGCAGCCAAGCCGGGGGCTCCTACAATGAGCAGTTCTTC. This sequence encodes CASSQAGGSYNEQFF.

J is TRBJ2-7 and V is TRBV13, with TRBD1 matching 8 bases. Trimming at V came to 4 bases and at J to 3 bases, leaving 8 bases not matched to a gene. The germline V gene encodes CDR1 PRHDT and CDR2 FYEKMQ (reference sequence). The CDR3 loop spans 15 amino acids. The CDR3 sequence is CASSSRQGNNYEQYF. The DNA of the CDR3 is TGTGCCAGCAGCTCCCGACAGGGGAACAACTACGAGCAGTACTTC. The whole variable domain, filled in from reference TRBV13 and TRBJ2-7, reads AAGVIQSPRHLIKEKRETATLKCYPIPRHDTVYWYQQGPGQDPQFLISFYEKMQSDKGSIPDRFSAQQFSDYHSELNMSSLELGDSALYFCASSSRQGNNYEQYFGPGTRLTVT.

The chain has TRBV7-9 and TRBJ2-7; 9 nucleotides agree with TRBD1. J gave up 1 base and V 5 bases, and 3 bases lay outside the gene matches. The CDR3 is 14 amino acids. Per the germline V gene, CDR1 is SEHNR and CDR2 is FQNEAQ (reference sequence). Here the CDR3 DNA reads TGTGCCAGCAGCAGACAGGGGGGGTCCTACGAGCAGTACTTC. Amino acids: CASSRQGGSYEQYF.

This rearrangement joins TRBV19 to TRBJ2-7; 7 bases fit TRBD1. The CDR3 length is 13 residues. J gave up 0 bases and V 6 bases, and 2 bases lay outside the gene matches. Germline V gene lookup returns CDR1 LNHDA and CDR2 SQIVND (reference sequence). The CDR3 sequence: CASRRQGSYEQYF. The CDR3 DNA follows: TGTGCCAGTAGAAGACAGGGCTCCTACGAGCAGTACTTC.

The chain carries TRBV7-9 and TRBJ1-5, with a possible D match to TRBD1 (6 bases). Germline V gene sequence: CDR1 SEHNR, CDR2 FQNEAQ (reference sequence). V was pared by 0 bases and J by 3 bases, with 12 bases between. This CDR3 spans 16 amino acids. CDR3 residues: CASSLAATGYNQPQHF. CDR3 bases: TGTGCCAGCAGCTTAGCAGCGACAGGCTACAATCAGCCCCAGCATTTT.

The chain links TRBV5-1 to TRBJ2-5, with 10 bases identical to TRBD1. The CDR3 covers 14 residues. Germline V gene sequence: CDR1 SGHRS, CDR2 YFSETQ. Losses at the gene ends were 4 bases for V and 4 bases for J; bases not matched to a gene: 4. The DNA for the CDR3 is TGCGCCAGCAGCAAGGACAGGGGGTTAGAGACCCAGTACTTC. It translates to CASSKDRGLETQYF.

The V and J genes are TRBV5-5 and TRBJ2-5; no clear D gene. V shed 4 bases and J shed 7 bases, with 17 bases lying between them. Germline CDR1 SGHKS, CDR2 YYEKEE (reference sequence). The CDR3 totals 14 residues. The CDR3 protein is CASSPYLSGGTQYF. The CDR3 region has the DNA TGTGCCAGCAGCCCTTATCTTTCCGGCGGGACCCAGTACTTC.

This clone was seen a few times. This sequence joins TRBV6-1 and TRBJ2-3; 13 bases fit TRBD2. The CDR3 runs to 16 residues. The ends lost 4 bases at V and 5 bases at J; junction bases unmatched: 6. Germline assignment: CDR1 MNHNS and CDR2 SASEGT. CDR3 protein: CASSVLGLAGVDTQYF. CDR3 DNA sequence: TGTGCCAGCAGTGTCCTCGGACTAGCGGGGGTAGATACGCAGTATTTT.

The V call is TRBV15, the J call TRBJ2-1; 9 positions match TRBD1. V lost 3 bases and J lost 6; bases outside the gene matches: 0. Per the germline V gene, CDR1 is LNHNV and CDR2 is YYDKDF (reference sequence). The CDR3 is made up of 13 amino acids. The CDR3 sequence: CATSRDRGNEQFF. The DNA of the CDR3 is TGTGCCACCAGCAGGGACAGGGGCAATGAGCAGTTCTTC.

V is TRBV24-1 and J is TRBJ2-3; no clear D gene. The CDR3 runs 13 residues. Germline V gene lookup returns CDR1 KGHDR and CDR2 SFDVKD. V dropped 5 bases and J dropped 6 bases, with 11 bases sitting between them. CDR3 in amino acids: CATSGAGLDTQYF. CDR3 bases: TGTGCCACCAGTGGGGCAGGATTGGATACGCAGTATTTT.

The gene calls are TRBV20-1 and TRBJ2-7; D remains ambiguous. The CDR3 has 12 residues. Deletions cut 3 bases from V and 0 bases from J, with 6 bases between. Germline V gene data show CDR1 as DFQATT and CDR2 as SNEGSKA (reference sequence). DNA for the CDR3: TGCAGTGCTAGTACTCCCTCCTACGAGCAGTACTTC. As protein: CSASTPSYEQYF.

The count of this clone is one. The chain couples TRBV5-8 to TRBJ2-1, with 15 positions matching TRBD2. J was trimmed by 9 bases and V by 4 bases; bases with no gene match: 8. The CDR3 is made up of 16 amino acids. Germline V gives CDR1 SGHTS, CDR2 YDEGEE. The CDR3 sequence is CASSVGLAGGRGEQFF. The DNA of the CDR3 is TGTGCCAGCAGCGTGGGACTAGCGGGGGGTCGAGGTGAGCAGTTCTTC.

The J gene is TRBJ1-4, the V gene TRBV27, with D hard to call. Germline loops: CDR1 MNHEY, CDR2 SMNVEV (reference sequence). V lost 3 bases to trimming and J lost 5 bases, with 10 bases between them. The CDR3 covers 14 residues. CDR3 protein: CASSFAQSNEKLFF. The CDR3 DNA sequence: TGTGCCAGCAGTTTTGCACAGTCGAATGAAAAACTGTTTTTT.

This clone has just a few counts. This CDR3 is CAWDYSGTEAFF. CDR3 nucleotide sequence: TGTGCCTGGGACTATTCCGGGACTGAAGCTTTCTTT. This chain connects TRBV30 to TRBJ1-1, with D hard to call. The V end was cut by 5 bases, the J end by 5 bases, with 12 bases between. CDR3 length equals 12 residues. Germline CDR1 reads GTSNPN; CDR2 reads SVGIG (reference sequence). Together with reference TRBV30 and TRBJ1-1, the CDR3 gives the full variable domain: SQTIHQWPATLVQPVGSPLSLECTVEGTSNPNLYWYRQAAGRGLQLLFYSVGIGQISSEVPQNLSASRPQDRQFILSSKKLLLSDSGFYLCAWDYSGTEAFFGQGTRLTVV.

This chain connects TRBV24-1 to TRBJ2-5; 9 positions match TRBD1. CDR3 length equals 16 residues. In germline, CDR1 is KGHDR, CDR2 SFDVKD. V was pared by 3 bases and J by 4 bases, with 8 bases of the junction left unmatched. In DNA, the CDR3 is TGTGCCACCAGTGATAAAAAAGGACAGGGGCCAGAGACCCAGTACTTC. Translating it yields CATSDKKGQGPETQYF.

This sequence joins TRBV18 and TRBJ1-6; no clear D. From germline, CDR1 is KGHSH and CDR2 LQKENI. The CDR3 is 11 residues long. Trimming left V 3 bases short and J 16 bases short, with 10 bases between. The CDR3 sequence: CASSPGGELHF. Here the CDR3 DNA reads TGTGCCAGCTCACCTGGAGGCGAACTCCACTTT.